One and the same sample provided the 26 T cell receptor beta chains below, sequenced in a study of blood T cell repertoires in COVID-19. Generated by immunoSEQ multiplex PCR, the TCRdb table keeps only in-frame clones and is missing some. The table includes 250,000 to 350,000 clones, 75% to 90% detected once. The sample was peripheral blood. Source of these receptors: a man younger than 35 with active or convalescent COVID-19.

The chain has TRBV5-5 and TRBJ2-5, with 7 positions matching TRBD1. Per the germline V gene, CDR1 is SGHKS and CDR2 is YYEKEE (reference sequence). Germline trimming cut 2 bases from V and 4 bases from J; bases unmatched to any gene: 11. The length of the CDR3 is 16 residues. This CDR3 reads CASSFEDRYLSETQYF. The CDR3 DNA is TGTGCCAGCAGCTTCGAGGACAGGTATCTGTCAGAGACCCAGTACTTC.

The V call is TRBV7-8, the J call TRBJ1-5; the match to TRBD1 covers 7 bases. The CDR3 length is 15 residues. Germline values: CDR1 SGHVS, CDR2 FQNEAQ. After removal of 5 bases from V and 2 bases from J, the junction contained 6 bases not matched to a gene. Here the CDR3 reads CASSHDRAGNQPQHF. The CDR3 DNA reads TGTGCCAGCAGCCACGACAGGGCGGGCAATCAGCCCCAGCATTTT.

CDR3 in amino acids: CASRLLTGRSSYNEQFF. The DNA for the CDR3 is TGTGCCAGCAGACTCCTGACAGGCCGGAGCTCCTACAATGAGCAGTTCTTC. The chain couples TRBV28 to TRBJ2-1; TRBD1 might be the D (6 bases). V lost 6 bases to trimming and J lost 0 bases, with 18 bases between them. The CDR3 is 17 residues long. Germline V gene lookup returns CDR1 MDHEN and CDR2 SYDVKM. The whole variable domain, filled in from reference TRBV28 and TRBJ2-1, reads DVKVTQSSRYLVKRTGEKVFLECVQDMDHENMFWYRQDPGLGLRLIYFSYDVKMKEKGDIPEGYSVSREKKERFSLILESASTNQTSMYLCASRLLTGRSSYNEQFFGPGTRLTVL.

The chain uses TRBV7-9 and TRBJ2-7; D is uncertain. The V end lost 2 bases, the J end lost 0 bases, and 8 bases lay between the germline ends. Germline V gene data show CDR1 as SEHNR and CDR2 as FQNEAQ (reference sequence). The CDR3 is made up of 14 amino acids. CDR3 sequence: CASSLLRSSYEQYF. CDR3 DNA sequence: TGTGCCAGCAGCTTACTTAGGAGCTCCTACGAGCAGTACTTC.

V and J are TRBV24-1 and TRBJ2-1, with 8 bases that match TRBD1. Germline CDR1 reads KGHDR; CDR2 reads SFDVKD. The CDR3 totals 15 residues. After removal of 4 bases from V and 2 bases from J, the junction contained 3 bases not matched to a gene. The DNA of the CDR3 is TGTGCCACCAGTGACCCGACAGGGGCCTACAATGAGCAGTTCTTC. This sequence encodes CATSDPTGAYNEQFF.

J is TRBJ1-2 and V is TRBV28; D unresolved. V lost 7 bases, J lost 5 bases, and 14 bases lay in between. The germline V gene has CDR1 MDHEN and CDR2 SYDVKM. There are 13 residues in the CDR3. The CDR3 nucleotides read TGTGCCAGCACCATCGTGGGAGATTATGGCTACACCTTC. It is translated as CASTIVGDYGYTF.

This rearrangement joins TRBV5-1 to TRBJ2-3; tentative D call: TRBD1 (5 bases). The CDR3 sequence is 16 residues long. Trimming shortened V by 4 bases and J by 0 bases, and 15 bases separated the two germline ends. CDR1 is SGHRS, CDR2 YFSETQ, per germline. For the CDR3, the DNA is TGCGCCAGCAGCCCGAGATTGACAGCAAGCACAGATACGCAGTATTTT. It is translated as CASSPRLTASTDTQYF.

This clone was seen a few times. The chain employs TRBV4-2 and TRBJ2-7, with D perhaps TRBD1 (6 bases). The CDR3 loop spans 16 amino acids. Germline assignment: CDR1 LGHNA and CDR2 YNFKEQ. Trimming shortened V by 0 bases and J by 2 bases, and 14 bases separated the two germline ends. The CDR3 spells CASSQDGTRTAYEQYF. The CDR3 DNA reads TGTGCCAGCAGCCAAGATGGAACTCGGACAGCCTACGAGCAGTACTTC.

V usage is TRBV4-1 and J usage is TRBJ2-2; D is possibly TRBD2 (5 bases). Trimming cost V 4 bases and J 1 base, with 13 bases left between them. Germline-derived CDR1 and CDR2 are MGHRA and YSYEKL. The CDR3 covers 16 residues. The CDR3 loop is CASSPAPRGNTGELFF. The DNA for the CDR3 is TGCGCCAGCAGCCCGGCTCCACGGGGGAACACCGGGGAGCTGTTTTTT.

The rearrangement links TRBV27 to TRBJ1-2; a weak D match, TRBD1 (6 bases). Deletions cut 5 bases from V and 7 bases from J, with 20 bases between. Germline V gene sequence: CDR1 MNHEY, CDR2 SMNVEV (reference sequence). The CDR3 has 15 amino acids. CDR3 amino acids: CASSTTQQGLGGYTF. The CDR3 DNA sequence: TGTGCCAGCAGTACGACCCAACAGGGTTTAGGTGGCTACACCTTC.

This clone came up once. V is TRBV19 and J is TRBJ2-7, with 13 bases lining up with TRBD2. With V trimmed by 5 bases and J by 6 bases, 4 bases remained unmatched. The CDR3 totals 14 residues. Germline CDR1 and CDR2: LNHDA and SQIVND (reference sequence). The CDR3 sequence: CASSGGTSGTEQYF. The CDR3, as DNA: TGTGCCAGTAGTGGGGGGACTAGCGGGACCGAGCAGTACTTC.

The chain uses TRBV6-6 and TRBJ2-6; D might be TRBD2 (6 bases). The ends were cut back, 7 bases at V and 0 bases at J, with 10 bases in the middle. Germline V gives CDR1 MNHNY, CDR2 SVGAGI (reference sequence). CDR3 length: 15 amino acids. CDR3 coding DNA: TGTGCCAGCATTGGGGGGAACTCTGGGGCCAACGTCCTGACTTTC. Translation gives CASIGGNSGANVLTF.

This clone was counted a few times. The V gene is TRBV15, the J gene TRBJ1-6; D is unresolved. Germline V gene sequence: CDR1 LNHNV, CDR2 YYDKDF (reference sequence). The ends were cut back, 0 bases at V and 10 bases at J, with 7 bases in the middle. The CDR3 consists of 13 residues. The CDR3 sequence is CATSREGESPLHF. CDR3 coding DNA: TGTGCCACCAGCAGAGAGGGAGAATCACCCCTCCACTTT.

The chain employs TRBV6-5 and TRBJ2-2, with a tentative D call TRBD2 (5 bases). The CDR3 consists of 16 residues. Germline lookup yields CDR1 MNHEY and CDR2 SVGAGI. Between the trimmed V and J ends, which lost 0 bases and 0 bases, there was a span of 8 bases. This chain's CDR3 is CASSYSGDANTGELFF. CDR3 in DNA: TGTGCCAGCAGTTACTCGGGAGACGCGAACACCGGGGAGCTGTTTTTT.

This clone occurred once. The genes are TRBV9 and TRBJ1-2; 9 positions match TRBD1. CDR1 is SGDLS and CDR2 is YYNGEE in the germline V gene. The length of the CDR3 is 14 residues. V was clipped by 4 bases and J by 4 bases; unmatched bases: 5. The CDR3 DNA follows: TGTGCCAGCAGCTCGGGACAGGGTACCTATGGCTACACCTTC. It encodes CASSSGQGTYGYTF.

V is TRBV5-1 and J is TRBJ2-7; D is possibly TRBD1 (6 bases). The CDR3 runs to 15 residues. V was cut by 0 bases and J by 0 bases, with 10 bases left in between. Per germline, CDR1 SGHRS and CDR2 YFSETQ. The CDR3 DNA sequence: TGCGCCAGCAGCTTGGGACAGGAGAGCTCCTACGAGCAGTACTTC. Translation gives CASSLGQESSYEQYF.

The chain joins TRBV27 to TRBJ1-6; TRBD1 matches at 8 bases. Germline CDR1 MNHEY, CDR2 SMNVEV (reference sequence). This CDR3 is built from 14 residues. Losses at the gene ends were 4 bases for V and 7 bases for J; bases not matched to a gene: 3. The CDR3 loop is CASSWDRSNSPLHF. The CDR3 coding sequence is TGTGCCAGCAGTTGGGACAGGTCCAATTCACCCCTCCACTTT.

V usage is TRBV10-1 and J usage is TRBJ2-3; 9 bases line up with TRBD2. The CDR3 is 16 residues long. The V segment lost 4 bases and the J segment 8 bases; nucleotides outside the gene matches: 13. CDR1 WNHNN and CDR2 SYGVQD come from the germline V gene (reference sequence). CDR3 coding DNA: TGCGCCAGCAGTGGAAGAGGGCGGGGGGGCCTAGGTACGCAGTATTTT. This translates into CASSGRGRGGLGTQYF.

V and J are TRBV12-3 or TRBV12-4 and TRBJ2-1; D possibly corresponds to TRBD2 (6 bases). The CDR3 length is 13 residues. V lost 7 bases and J lost 12, with 19 bases in between. CDR3: CASTAPSQGGQFF. CDR3 in DNA: TGTGCCAGCACCGCCCCTTCCCAGGGAGGGCAGTTCTTC.

The genes are TRBV19 and TRBJ1-2, with TRBD1 as a possible D gene (5 bases). V lost 10 bases and J 11 bases, leaving 14 bases between the germline ends. The germline gives CDR1 LNHDA, CDR2 SQIVND (reference sequence). The CDR3 loop spans 10 amino acids. The CDR3 bases are TGTGCCACCAGACAGCGTGGGTACACCTTC. Its translation: CATRQRGYTF.

The CDR3 coding sequence is TGCGCCAGCAGCCCCGGGCGCGGGGTGAACACTGAAGCTTTCTTT. This translates into CASSPGRGVNTEAFF. The chain carries TRBV4-1 and TRBJ1-1; D ambiguous. The length of the CDR3 is 15 residues. Trimming left V 4 bases short and J 0 bases short, with 12 bases between. The germline V gene encodes CDR1 MGHRA and CDR2 YSYEKL.

This clone was seen only a few times. This chain joins TRBV9 and TRBJ2-2, with D possibly matching TRBD2 (6 bases). The CDR3 length is 16 residues. V gave up 3 bases and J gave up 1 base, with 13 bases separating them. Germline CDR1 and CDR2: SGDLS and YYNGEE. As DNA, the CDR3 is TGTGCCAGCAGCGATTCCGGGACTCTGAACACCGGGGAGCTGTTTTTT. Translated: CASSDSGTLNTGELFF.

The chain has TRBV5-6 and TRBJ1-2; possible D gene TRBD1, 5 bases. Trimming took off 3 bases at V and 5 bases at J, with 11 bases between the two ends. Germline assignment: CDR1 SGHDT and CDR2 YYEEEE. CDR3 size: 13 residues. CDR3 loop: CASSSGSGYGYTF. In DNA form, the CDR3 reads TGTGCCAGCAGCTCAGGGTCCGGATATGGCTACACCTTC. The variable domain in full, with the rest retrieved from reference TRBV5-6 and TRBJ1-2, is DAGVTQSPTHLIKTRGQQVTLRCSPKSGHDTVSWYQQALGQGPQFIFQYYEEEERQRGNFPDRFSGHQFPNYSSELNVNALLLGDSALYLCASSSGSGYGYTFGSGTRLTVV.

The J gene is TRBJ2-5, the V gene TRBV5-1, with a weak D call TRBD2 (6 bases). The CDR3 is 14 amino acids. Trimming removed 6 bases from V and 3 bases from J, with 15 bases in between. Germline CDR1 is SGHRS and CDR2 is YFSETQ. The CDR3 region is CASKEGPTEETQYF. CDR3 nucleotide sequence: TGCGCCAGCAAGGAGGGACCGACCGAAGAGACCCAGTACTTC.

The chain employs TRBV5-5 and TRBJ2-7; tentatively, D is TRBD2 (5 bases). From germline, CDR1 is SGHKS and CDR2 YYEKEE (reference sequence). The CDR3 contains 15 residues. V was pared by 3 bases and J by 1 base, with 14 bases between. DNA for the CDR3: TGTGCCAGCAGCTCCGGACCCAGCGGATCCTACGAGCAGTACTTC. Encoded protein: CASSSGPSGSYEQYF. The full variable domain, its missing parts supplied by reference TRBV5-5 and TRBJ2-7, is DAGVTQSPTHLIKTRGQQVTLRCSPISGHKSVSWYQQVLGQGPQFIFQYYEKEERGRGNFPDRFSARQFPNYSSELNVNALLLGDSALYLCASSSGPSGSYEQYFGPGTRLTVT.

The genes are TRBV5-6 and TRBJ2-3, with a weak D call TRBD1 (7 bases). CDR1 is SGHDT and CDR2 is YYEEEE in the germline V gene. The CDR3 extends over 17 amino acids. Deletions cut 4 bases from V and 1 base from J, with 19 bases between. The CDR3 here is CASSLTGDFRGTDTQYF. CDR3 DNA: TGTGCCAGCAGCCTTACAGGGGACTTTAGAGGCACAGATACGCAGTATTTT.